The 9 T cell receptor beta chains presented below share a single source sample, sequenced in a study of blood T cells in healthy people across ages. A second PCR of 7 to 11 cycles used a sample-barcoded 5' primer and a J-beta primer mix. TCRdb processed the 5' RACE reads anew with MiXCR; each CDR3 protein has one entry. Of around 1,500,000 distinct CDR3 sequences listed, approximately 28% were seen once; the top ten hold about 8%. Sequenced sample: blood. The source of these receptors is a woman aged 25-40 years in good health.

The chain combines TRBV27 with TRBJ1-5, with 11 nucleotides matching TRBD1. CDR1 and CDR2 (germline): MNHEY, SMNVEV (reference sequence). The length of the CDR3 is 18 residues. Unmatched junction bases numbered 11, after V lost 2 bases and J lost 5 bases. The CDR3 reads CASSLPPWDRGEDQPQHF. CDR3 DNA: TGTGCCAGCAGTTTACCTCCCTGGGACAGGGGGGAGGATCAGCCCCAGCATTTT.

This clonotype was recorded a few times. In DNA, the CDR3 is TGTGCCACCAGCAGAGTTGCGGGCCCTGAAGCTTTCTTT. This encodes CATSRVAGPEAFF. The chain combines TRBV15 with TRBJ1-1; D call uncertain. In germline, CDR1 is LNHNV, CDR2 YYDKDF (reference sequence). V was clipped by 1 base and J by 6 bases, with 9 bases between them. This CDR3 comprises 13 residues.

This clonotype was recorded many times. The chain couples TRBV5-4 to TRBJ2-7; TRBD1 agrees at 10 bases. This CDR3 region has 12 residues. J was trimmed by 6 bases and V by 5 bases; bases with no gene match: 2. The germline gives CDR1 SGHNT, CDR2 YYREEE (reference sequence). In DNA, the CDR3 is TGTGCCAGCAGGGGGGACAGGGGCGAGCAGTACTTC. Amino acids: CASRGDRGEQYF.

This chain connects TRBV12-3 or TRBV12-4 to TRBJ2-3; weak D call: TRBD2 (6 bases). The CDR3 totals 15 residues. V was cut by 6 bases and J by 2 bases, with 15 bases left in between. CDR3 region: CASRKEGMNTDTQYF. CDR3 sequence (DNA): TGTGCCAGCAGAAAGGAGGGGATGAACACAGATACGCAGTATTTT.

The CDR3: CSVERAGGRETQYF. Here the CDR3 DNA reads TGCAGCGTTGAACGAGCGGGGGGGCGGGAGACCCAGTACTTC. The genes are TRBV29-1 and TRBJ2-5; 10 bases map to TRBD2. This CDR3 is built from 14 residues. Trimming cost V 2 bases and J 5 bases; bases outside gene matches: 5. Germline values: CDR1 SQVTM, CDR2 ANQGSEA.

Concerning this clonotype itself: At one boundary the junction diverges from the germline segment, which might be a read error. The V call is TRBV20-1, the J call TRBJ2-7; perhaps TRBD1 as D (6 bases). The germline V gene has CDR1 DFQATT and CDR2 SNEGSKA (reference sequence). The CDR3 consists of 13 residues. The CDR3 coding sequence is TGCAGTACTAGTACAGGGAGCTCCTACGAGCAGTACTTC. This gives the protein CSTSTGSSYEQYF.

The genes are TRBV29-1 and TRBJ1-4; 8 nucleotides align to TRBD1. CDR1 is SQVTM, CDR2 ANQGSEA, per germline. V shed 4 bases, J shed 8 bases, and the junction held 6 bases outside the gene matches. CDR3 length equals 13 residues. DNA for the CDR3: TGCAGCGTTGCGGACAGGGCTTTCGAAAAACTGTTTTTT. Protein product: CSVADRAFEKLFF.

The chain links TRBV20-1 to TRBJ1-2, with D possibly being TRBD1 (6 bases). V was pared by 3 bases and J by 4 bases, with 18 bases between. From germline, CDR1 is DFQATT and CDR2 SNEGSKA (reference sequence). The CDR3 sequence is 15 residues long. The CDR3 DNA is TGCAGTGCTAGCACCGACAGGACACTCTCCTATGGCTACACCTTC. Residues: CSASTDRTLSYGYTF.

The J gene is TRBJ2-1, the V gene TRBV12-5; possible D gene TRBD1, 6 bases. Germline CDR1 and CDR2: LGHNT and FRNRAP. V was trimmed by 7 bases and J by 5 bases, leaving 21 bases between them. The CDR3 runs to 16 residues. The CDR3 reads CASALQGMIVDNEQFF. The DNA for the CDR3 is TGTGCTAGTGCCCTACAGGGTATGATCGTCGACAATGAGCAGTTCTTC. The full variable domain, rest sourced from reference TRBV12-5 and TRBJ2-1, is DARVTQTPRHKVTEMGQEVTMRCQPILGHNTVFWYRQTMMQGLELLAYFRNRAPLDDSGMPKDRFSAEMPDATLATLKIQPSEPRDSAVYFCASALQGMIVDNEQFFGPGTRLTVL.